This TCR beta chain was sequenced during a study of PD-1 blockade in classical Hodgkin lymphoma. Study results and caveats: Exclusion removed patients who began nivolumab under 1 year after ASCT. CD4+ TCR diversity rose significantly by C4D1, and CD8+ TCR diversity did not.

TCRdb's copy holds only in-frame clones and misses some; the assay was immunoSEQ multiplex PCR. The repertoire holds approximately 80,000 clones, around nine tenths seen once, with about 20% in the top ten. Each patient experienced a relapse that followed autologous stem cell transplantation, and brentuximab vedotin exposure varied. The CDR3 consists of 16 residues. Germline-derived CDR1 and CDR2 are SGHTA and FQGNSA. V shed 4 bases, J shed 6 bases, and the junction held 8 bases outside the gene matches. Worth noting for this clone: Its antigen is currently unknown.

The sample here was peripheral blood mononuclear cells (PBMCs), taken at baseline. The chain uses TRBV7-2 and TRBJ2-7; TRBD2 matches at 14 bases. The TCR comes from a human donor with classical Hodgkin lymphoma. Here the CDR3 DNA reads TGTGCCAGCAGCTCCGCCGGGACTAGCGGGAGCGGCGAGCAGTACTTC. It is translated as CASSSAGTSGSGEQYF.